A selection of T cell receptor beta chains follows, all from one sample in a study of Ad26.COV2.S vaccination and SARS-CoV-2 variants. Some clones are missing from TCRdb's copy, which holds only in-frame ones; the method was immunoSEQ multiplex PCR. The sample contains under 250,000 clones, roughly nine tenths of which appear only once. Material: peripheral blood, obtained in a trial of Ad26.COV2.S vaccine versus placebo. The receptors come from a person aged 18-65 years who received the Ad26.COV2.S COVID-19 vaccine or a placebo. Each CDR3 is given with its conserved first and last residue.

J | V | CDR3
TRBJ2-5 | TRBV7-2 | CASRQAGTSTETQYF
TRBJ2-1 | TRBV27 | CASSFSPRRPLYNEQFF
TRBJ2-7 | TRBV5-1 | CASSTPSGGLYYEQYF
TRBJ2-3 | TRBV5-4 | CASSLSSGGSTDTQYF
TRBJ2-5 | TRBV9 | CASSLTSGGAIETQYF
TRBJ2-3 | TRBV6-5 | CASKEPTDTQYF
TRBJ1-2 | TRBV4-1 | CASSPREAYGYTF
TRBJ1-1 | TRBV7-9 | CASSPLPF
TRBJ2-1 | TRBV29-1 | CSVERGAPYNEQFF
TRBJ2-6 | TRBV2 | CVSDGLSGANVLTF
TRBJ2-2 | TRBV10-3 | CAISEGTGSTGELFF
TRBJ2-1 | TRBV24-1 | CATEHSSYNEQFF
TRBJ1-4 | TRBV5-1 | CASSLTTNEKLFF
TRBJ1-1 | TRBV6-5 | CASSYSPGAHNTEAFF
TRBJ2-1 | TRBV7-2 | CASSLDASGGAKQFF
TRBJ1-2 | TRBV5-6 | CASSRQGNYGYTF
TRBJ2-5 | TRBV5-3 | CARSLTLRLAEQETQYF
TRBJ2-7 | TRBV7-2 | CASSPGTSPTYEQYF
TRBJ2-1 | TRBV7-9 | CASSPDRPSYNEQFF
TRBJ2-6 | TRBV5-4 | CASSLVGRSSGANVLTF
TRBJ2-7 | TRBV2 | CASSDRGGGGYEQYF
TRBJ2-2 | TRBV6-2/TRBV6-3 | CASSGGAVTGELFF
TRBJ2-5 | TRBV5-1 | CASSLEASGTMETQYF
TRBJ2-3 | TRBV24-1 | CATSEENTDTQYF
TRBJ2-2 | TRBV6-5 | CASRQGSLIAGELFF
TRBJ2-7 | TRBV6-2/TRBV6-3 | CASRPSGAYEQYF
TRBJ2-5 | TRBV18 | CASSPRLAGDLQETQYF
TRBJ2-4 | TRBV6-6 | CASVLGGGNIQYF
TRBJ1-2 | TRBV5-1 | CASSLAGVDGYTF